One and the same sample provided the 9 T cell receptor beta chains below, sequenced in a study of blood T cell repertoires in COVID-19. Sequencing used immunoSEQ multiplex PCR; TCRdb keeps in-frame clones, though not all of them. The sample has 130,000 to 150,000 clones; 70% to 90% are singletons. The sequenced sample consisted of peripheral blood. These receptors came from a man aged 70-80 years with acute or convalescent COVID-19.

The chain uses TRBV19 and TRBJ2-6; 9 bases map to TRBD1. The CDR3 runs 18 residues. Germline V gene data show CDR1 as LNHDA and CDR2 as SQIVND (reference sequence). The V gene end was trimmed by 5 bases and the J gene end by 0 bases; junction bases not matched to a gene: 8. The CDR3 protein is CASSLRGDRASGANVLTF. The CDR3 DNA is TGTGCCAGTAGTCTCAGGGGGGACAGGGCCTCTGGGGCCAACGTCCTGACTTTC.

This chain connects TRBV7-2 to TRBJ1-2, with a tentative D call TRBD1 (5 bases). This CDR3 has 15 amino acids. The V gene's germline CDR1 is SGHTA and CDR2 FQGNSA. Trimming removed 0 bases at V and 4 bases at J, with 12 bases between. CDR3 DNA: TGTGCCAGCAGCTTAGCGCTGAGGCAGGGCTATGGCTACACCTTC. Encoded protein: CASSLALRQGYGYTF.

The J gene is TRBJ2-6, the V gene TRBV29-1; possible D gene TRBD1, 6 bases. The germline CDR1 and CDR2 sequences are SQVTM and ANQGSEA. V lost 4 bases, J lost 0 bases, and 10 bases lay in between. The CDR3 is made up of 15 amino acids. This CDR3 reads CSVGGGRSGANVLTF. CDR3 nucleotides: TGCAGCGTTGGAGGGGGACGCTCTGGGGCCAACGTCCTGACTTTC.

The chain's CDR3 is CASSQRQGPSGNTIYF. DNA of the CDR3: TGCGCCAGCAGCCAGAGACAGGGCCCCTCTGGAAACACCATATATTTT. J is TRBJ1-3 and V is TRBV4-1, with 7 bases that match TRBD1. The length of the CDR3 is 16 residues. V lost 3 bases, J lost 0 bases, and 5 bases stayed unmatched. Germline loops: CDR1 MGHRA, CDR2 YSYEKL.

The J gene is TRBJ1-1, the V gene TRBV2; D remains ambiguous. The germline V gene has CDR1 SNHLY and CDR2 FYNNEI. V lost 4 bases and J lost 3, with 15 bases in between. The CDR3 runs 15 residues. As DNA, the CDR3 is TGTGCCAGCAGTGCCCCCTCCCCTCGGGACACTGAAGCTTTCTTT. Amino acids: CASSAPSPRDTEAFF. The whole variable domain, remainder taken from reference TRBV2 and TRBJ1-1, is EPEVTQTPSHQVTQMGQEVILRCVPISNHLYFYWYRQILGQKVEFLVSFYNNEISEKSEIFDDQFSVERPDGSNFTLKIRSTKLEDSAMYFCASSAPSPRDTEAFFGQGTRLTVV.

The V call is TRBV7-9, the J call TRBJ1-6; D gene unclear. The CDR3 spans 15 residues. V shed 5 bases and J shed 4 bases, with 12 bases lying between them. Germline V gives CDR1 SEHNR, CDR2 FQNEAQ (reference sequence). The chain's CDR3 is CASSRVAPYNSPLHF. DNA of the CDR3: TGTGCCAGCAGCCGCGTAGCGCCGTATAATTCACCCCTCCACTTT.

J is TRBJ1-3 and V is TRBV28; a weak D match, TRBD1 (5 bases). Germline V gene data show CDR1 as MDHEN and CDR2 as SYDVKM. This CDR3 is built from 16 residues. Trimming took off 2 bases at V and 0 bases at J, with 11 bases between the two ends. CDR3 in amino acids: CASSLPTGISGNTIYF. CDR3 in DNA: TGTGCCAGCAGTTTACCAACAGGTATCTCTGGAAACACCATATATTTT.

The chain joins TRBV11-2 to TRBJ2-7, with 7 bases lining up with TRBD1. CDR1 SGHAT and CDR2 FQNNGV come from the germline V gene. With V trimmed by 4 bases and J by 7 bases, 10 bases remained unmatched. The CDR3 covers 14 residues. This CDR3 is CASSSLTGWGEQYF. CDR3 bases: TGTGCCAGCAGCTCTCTGACAGGGTGGGGGGAGCAGTACTTC.

The rearrangement uses TRBV5-1 and TRBJ2-1; 12 bases fit TRBD2. V shed 0 bases, J shed 9 bases, and the junction held 4 bases outside the gene matches. Germline assignment: CDR1 SGHRS and CDR2 YFSETQ. This CDR3 spans 15 amino acids. For the CDR3, the DNA is TGCGCCAGCAGCTTGGGGACTAGCGGGGACGGTGAGCAGTTCTTC. Protein product: CASSLGTSGDGEQFF.